Each of the 23 T cell receptor beta chains below was sequenced from the same sample in a study of CD8+ T cells in alopecia areata. RNA extraction was followed by reverse transcription into cDNA, which acted as the sequencing template. Produced via immunoSEQ multiplex PCR; TCRdb's table is partial and in-frame only. Among over 120,000 clones, about 60% were seen once, and the ten largest hold 5% to 7%. The sequencing here drew on CD4+ T cells sorted from blood, taken at week 0. These receptor sequences come from a human donor with alopecia areata.

The chain employs TRBV7-9 and TRBJ2-2, with D possibly TRBD1 on 6 matching bases. Germline V lookup: CDR1 SEHNR, CDR2 FQNEAQ (reference sequence). V gave up 3 bases and J gave up 5 bases, with 16 bases separating them. The CDR3 contains 16 residues. The CDR3 sequence is CASSLGHQGGTGELFF. The CDR3 DNA reads as TGTGCCAGCAGCTTGGGACACCAGGGCGGTACCGGGGAGCTGTTTTTT. Full variable domain (rest looked up from reference TRBV7-9 and TRBJ2-2): DTGVSQNPRHKITKRGQNVTFRCDPISEHNRLYWYRQTLGQGPEFLTYFQNEAQLEKSRLLSDRFSAERPKGSFSTLEIQRTEQGDSAMYLCASSLGHQGGTGELFFGEGSRLTVL.

V usage is TRBV30 and J usage is TRBJ2-7; no firm D call. This CDR3 spans 13 amino acids. Germline CDR1 reads GTSNPN; CDR2 reads SVGIG (reference sequence). Trimming stripped 0 bases from V and 6 bases from J, with 12 bases between. The CDR3 here is CAWSVPSTREQYF. The DNA of the CDR3 is TGTGCCTGGAGTGTACCCTCGACGCGCGAGCAGTACTTC.

The V gene is TRBV5-1, the J gene TRBJ1-5; D might be TRBD1 (6 bases). This CDR3 comprises 16 residues. The germline V and J ends were trimmed by 0 bases and 3 bases, with 13 bases remaining between them. Germline assignment: CDR1 SGHRS and CDR2 YFSETQ. DNA for the CDR3: TGCGCCAGCAGCTTGGCCCCGGGACAAGACAATCAGCCCCAGCATTTT. As protein: CASSLAPGQDNQPQHF.

The chain joins TRBV4-3 to TRBJ2-2; D is uncertain. The germline V gene encodes CDR1 LGHNA and CDR2 YSLEER. V was trimmed by 1 base and J by 3 bases, leaving 6 bases between them. This CDR3 spans 14 amino acids. CDR3 in DNA: TGCGCCAGCAGCCAAGTCAGTTACACCGGGGAGCTGTTTTTT. Protein: CASSQVSYTGELFF.

The CDR3 region is CASSHYSPLHF. The CDR3 DNA reads as TGCGCCAGCAGCCACTATTCACCCCTCCACTTT. The chain carries TRBV4-1 and TRBJ1-6; D not certain. CDR1 and CDR2 from the germline V gene are MGHRA and YSYEKL. The CDR3 runs to 11 residues. V was clipped by 3 bases and J by 8 bases, with 2 bases between them.

CDR3 in amino acids: CATSVDQMYNSPLHF. CDR3 DNA sequence: TGTGCCACCAGCGTGGACCAGATGTATAATTCACCCCTCCACTTT. The chain links TRBV15 to TRBJ1-6; the D is unclear. This CDR3 spans 15 amino acids. Trimming removed 5 bases at V and 4 bases at J, with 12 bases between. Germline V gene data show CDR1 as LNHNV and CDR2 as YYDKDF (reference sequence).

J is TRBJ1-2 and V is TRBV29-1; a weak D match, TRBD1 (6 bases). V lost 4 bases and J lost 7, with 19 bases in between. The germline gives CDR1 SQVTM, CDR2 ANQGSEA. The CDR3 has 14 amino acids. CDR3 bases: TGCAGCGTTGGGCCCGGGGGGCGAATGAGTGGCTACACCTTC. Translation gives CSVGPGGRMSGYTF.

This clone was counted a single time. The rearrangement links TRBV5-1 to TRBJ2-7; D unclear. Germline CDR1 reads SGHRS; CDR2 reads YFSETQ. The V end was cut by 0 bases, the J end by 2 bases, with 3 bases between. This CDR3 spans 12 amino acids. The CDR3 DNA follows: TGCGCCAGCAGCTTGGGGACCTACGAGCAGTACTTC. It encodes CASSLGTYEQYF.

The chain uses TRBV7-3 and TRBJ2-7, with 13 bases lining up with TRBD2. J was trimmed by 0 bases and V by 5 bases; bases with no gene match: 16. Per germline, CDR1 SGHTA and CDR2 FQGTGA. CDR3 length: 20 residues. The DNA of the CDR3 is TGTGCCAGCAGCCCATTCCCGACTAGCGGGGGGTCCGCCAGCTCCTACGAGCAGTACTTC. Translation: CASSPFPTSGGSASSYEQYF.

This sequence joins TRBV9 and TRBJ2-1, with 14 bases identical to TRBD2. In germline, CDR1 is SGDLS, CDR2 YYNGEE. The CDR3 loop spans 18 amino acids. J lost 4 bases, V lost 5 bases, and 11 bases had no gene match. The CDR3 sequence is CASSPLGTSGGQYNEQFF. CDR3 DNA sequence: TGTGCCAGCAGTCCTCTCGGGACTAGCGGGGGCCAGTACAATGAGCAGTTCTTC.

This clone appeared a few times. V and J are TRBV7-2 and TRBJ1-4; D is undetermined. Germline V gene data show CDR1 as SGHTA and CDR2 as FQGNSA. Trimming pared 0 bases from V and 6 bases from J, leaving 11 bases between. The CDR3 sequence is 15 residues long. CDR3 DNA sequence: TGTGCCAGCAGCTTAGCGCCCGGGAAGTATGAAAAACTGTTTTTT. Amino acids: CASSLAPGKYEKLFF.

The sample holds a few counts of this clone. The chain recombines TRBV2 with TRBJ2-3; possible D gene TRBD1, 6 bases. Trimming removed 6 bases from V and 0 bases from J, with 22 bases in between. Germline V gene lookup returns CDR1 SNHLY and CDR2 FYNNEI. This CDR3 spans 18 amino acids. This chain's CDR3 is CASRDLLRDTSSTDTQYF. DNA for the CDR3: TGTGCCAGCAGAGACCTACTGAGGGACACCTCTAGCACAGATACGCAGTATTTT.

J is TRBJ1-6 and V is TRBV30; D is ambiguous. The V gene lost 0 bases and the J gene lost 14 bases, with 5 bases spanning the gap. The CDR3 sequence is 10 residues long. Germline CDR1 and CDR2: GTSNPN and SVGIG (reference sequence). DNA for the CDR3: TGTGCCTGGAGTGTAGGATCCCTCCACTTT. It is translated as CAWSVGSLHF.

The sample holds a few counts of this clone. The chain carries TRBV29-1 and TRBJ1-5; D is unclear. There are 13 residues in the CDR3. The ends were cut back, 4 bases at V and 0 bases at J, with 7 bases in the middle. Per the germline V gene, CDR1 is SQVTM and CDR2 is ANQGSEA. As DNA, the CDR3 is TGCAGCGTTGGTTCGAATAGCAATCAGCCCCAGCATTTT. It translates to CSVGSNSNQPQHF.

V and J are TRBV29-1 and TRBJ2-5; possibly TRBD2 for D (6 bases). This CDR3 comprises 17 residues. V was pared by 3 bases and J by 2 bases, with 22 bases between. The germline CDR1 and CDR2 sequences are SQVTM and ANQGSEA. The CDR3 nucleotides read TGCAGCGTTGAGTTTCTCGGAGGGGCTAACATTCAAGAGACCCAGTACTTC. Protein: CSVEFLGGANIQETQYF.

This clone was detected only a few times. The CDR3 region is CASSYAEWETQYF. CDR3 in DNA: TGTGCCAGCAGTTATGCGGAGTGGGAGACCCAGTACTTC. This chain joins TRBV6-6 and TRBJ2-5, with D uncertain. The CDR3 runs 13 residues. V lost 3 bases to trimming and J lost 5 bases, with 10 bases between them. Germline loops: CDR1 MNHNY, CDR2 SVGAGI (reference sequence).

With respect to this clone: This CDR3 is also generated by other DNA sequences in the sample. The CDR3 spells CAISVGDTQYF. CDR3 bases: TGTGCCATCAGTGTGGGGGATACGCAGTATTTT. The V gene is TRBV10-3, the J gene TRBJ2-3; D unclear. Deletions cut 4 bases from V and 6 bases from J, with 5 bases between. Per the germline V gene, CDR1 is ENHRY and CDR2 is SYGVKD. The CDR3 sequence is 11 residues long.

As DNA, the CDR3 is TGCAGCGTTGTCGCGACAGCTAGGGAGCAGTACTTC. It specifies CSVVATAREQYF. The chain is built from TRBV29-1 and TRBJ2-7; a possible D gene is TRBD1 (5 bases). Between the trimmed V and J ends, which lost 4 bases and 7 bases, there was a span of 14 bases. CDR1 and CDR2 (germline): SQVTM, ANQGSEA. The CDR3 is made up of 12 amino acids.

The chain links TRBV29-1 to TRBJ1-1; no firm D call. The germline V gene encodes CDR1 SQVTM and CDR2 ANQGSEA. The CDR3 spans 13 residues. The germline V and J ends were trimmed by 6 bases and 0 bases, with 11 bases remaining between them. The CDR3, as DNA: TGCAGCGTCTTTACCCAGGTGAACACTGAAGCTTTCTTT. Protein: CSVFTQVNTEAFF.

The chain's CDR3 is CASSRRRAGETQYF. The DNA of the CDR3 is TGTGCCAGCAGCCGACGGAGGGCGGGTGAGACCCAGTACTTC. This chain joins TRBV6-5 and TRBJ2-5; weak D call: TRBD2 (6 bases). CDR3 size: 14 residues. V was cut by 6 bases and J by 5 bases, with 16 bases left in between. CDR1 MNHEY and CDR2 SVGAGI come from the germline V gene.

The genes are TRBV11-2 and TRBJ2-1; TRBD2 agrees at 14 bases. V shed 5 bases, J shed 3 bases, and the junction held 3 bases outside the gene matches. The CDR3 is 16 amino acids. CDR1 is SGHAT, CDR2 FQNNGV, per germline. This CDR3 reads CASSPGLAGGYNEQFF. CDR3 coding DNA: TGTGCCAGCAGCCCTGGACTAGCGGGGGGCTACAATGAGCAGTTCTTC.

This clone was picked up a small number of times. The genes are TRBV23-1 and TRBJ1-4; D might be TRBD1 (5 bases). TRBV23-1 falls under the ORF class, with uncertain function. The CDR3 runs to 16 residues. Trimming stripped 0 bases from V and 3 bases from J, with 11 bases between. The CDR3: CASSQSRGAANEKLFF. CDR3 in DNA: TGCGCCAGCAGTCAATCGAGGGGCGCGGCTAATGAAAAACTGTTTTTT.

The chain joins TRBV18 to TRBJ2-3, with 12 bases fitting TRBD2. V lost 0 bases to trimming and J lost 15 bases; unmatched junction nucleotides: 10. From germline, CDR1 is KGHSH and CDR2 LQKENI. There are 15 residues in the CDR3. In DNA form, the CDR3 reads TGTGCCAGCTCACCACCTCGGACTAGCGGGGAGCCGGGTTATTTT. This translates into CASSPPRTSGEPGYF.